This entry lists 32 T cell receptor beta chains sequenced from one sample in a study of shared clonotypes between healthy human individuals. Positive CCR7 selection of CD45RO-negative cells yielded the naive CD8 cells, and terminally differentiated effector memory CD45RA+ cells were excluded. The protocol was immunoSEQ multiplex PCR, while the TCRdb copy is restricted to in-frame clones and leaves out a portion. Counted here are about 700,000 clones, 92% occurring once; the ten biggest clones make up approximately 24%. Sequencing was carried out using naive CD8+ T cells sorted from blood. The receptors come from a man aged 25-45 years in good health.

This chain joins TRBV4-1 and TRBJ1-2; D possibly corresponds to TRBD1 (5 bases). Germline CDR1 MGHRA, CDR2 YSYEKL. The CDR3 runs 16 residues. Trimming took off 1 base at V and 4 bases at J, with 16 bases between the two ends. The CDR3 DNA is TGCGCCAGCAGCCAAGCGACAGAGTATAAAGCCTATGGCTACACCTTC. This translates into CASSQATEYKAYGYTF.

The chain couples TRBV5-4 to TRBJ2-2; perhaps TRBD1 as D (5 bases). V lost 1 base and J lost 5, with 9 bases in between. The CDR3 covers 14 residues. Germline V CDR1 and CDR2: SGHNT, YYREEE (reference sequence). The CDR3 bases are TGTGCCAGCAGCTTGATTAAGGGGACCGGGGAGCTGTTTTTT. It encodes CASSLIKGTGELFF.

The CDR3 bases are TGTGCCAGCGGGTCGGAGACCCAGTACTTC. Translated: CASGSETQYF. The chain uses TRBV11-2 and TRBJ2-5; D is unresolved. The CDR3 covers 10 residues. Trimming shortened V by 8 bases and J by 5 bases, and 6 bases separated the two germline ends. Germline loops: CDR1 SGHAT, CDR2 FQNNGV.

The chain joins TRBV13 to TRBJ2-1; no firm D call. Germline V lookup: CDR1 PRHDT, CDR2 FYEKMQ (reference sequence). This CDR3 is 14 amino acids long. V was pared by 7 bases and J by 7 bases, with 17 bases between. CDR3 sequence (DNA): TGTGCCAGCACCGATGGAGACGCCAATAATGAGCAGTTCTTC. Protein sequence: CASTDGDANNEQFF. Supplemented by reference TRBV13 and TRBJ2-1, the full variable domain reads AAGVIQSPRHLIKEKRETATLKCYPIPRHDTVYWYQQGPGQDPQFLISFYEKMQSDKGSIPDRFSAQQFSDYHSELNMSSLELGDSALYFCASTDGDANNEQFFGPGTRLTVL.

The rearrangement joins TRBV30 to TRBJ2-7, with D possibly TRBD2 on 6 matching bases. CDR1 is GTSNPN, CDR2 SVGIG, per germline (reference sequence). This CDR3 is built from 14 residues. V lost 2 bases to trimming and J lost 3 bases, with 14 bases between them. CDR3 region: CAWSPRRAGYEQYF. CDR3 nucleotide sequence: TGTGCCTGGAGTCCTAGGAGGGCCGGCTACGAGCAGTACTTC.

The chain employs TRBV5-5 and TRBJ2-3; D gene uncertain. The CDR3 is 15 amino acids. The V and J ends lost 0 bases and 2 bases respectively, with 10 bases between them. CDR1 and CDR2 from the germline V gene are SGHKS and YYEKEE (reference sequence). This CDR3 reads CASSLALRTTDTQYF. The CDR3 coding sequence is TGTGCCAGCAGCTTGGCCCTGCGGACCACAGATACGCAGTATTTT.

This clone was recorded only once. In DNA, the CDR3 is TGTGCCAGCAGCTTGGAACCGGGGGACCCAGATACGCAGTATTTT. It translates to CASSLEPGDPDTQYF. V usage is TRBV5-4 and J usage is TRBJ2-3; D might be TRBD2 (6 bases). CDR1 and CDR2 (germline): SGHNT, YYREEE (reference sequence). The V and J ends lost 0 bases and 4 bases respectively, with 12 bases between them. The CDR3 has 15 amino acids.

V and J are TRBV5-6 and TRBJ2-7; 10 positions agree with TRBD1. Germline V lookup: CDR1 SGHDT, CDR2 YYEEEE. CDR3 length: 16 residues. The junction had 13 bases not matched to a gene; V was cut back by 4 bases and J by 6 bases. CDR3 DNA sequence: TGTGCCAGCAGCGACAGACCCGGGACAGGGGAAGTCGAGCAGTACTTC. As protein: CASSDRPGTGEVEQYF.

Comments on this clone: This specimen includes other DNA sequences encoding the same CDR3. The CDR3 DNA reads as TGTGCCAGCAGTTACTCCGGCGGGACAGAAGCTTTCTTT. It translates to CASSYSGGTEAFF. The genes are TRBV6-5 and TRBJ1-1; weak D call: TRBD1 (6 bases). The CDR3 is made up of 13 amino acids. Germline values: CDR1 MNHEY, CDR2 SVGAGI. The V end was cut by 0 bases, the J end by 8 bases, with 10 bases between.

The genes are TRBV6-1 and TRBJ1-5; D is undetermined. The CDR3 length is 14 residues. The V and J ends lost 3 bases and 4 bases respectively, with 10 bases between them. The germline V gene has CDR1 MNHNS and CDR2 SASEGT. The chain's CDR3 is CASSDFQLNQPQHF. The CDR3 DNA reads as TGTGCCAGCAGTGACTTCCAGCTAAATCAGCCCCAGCATTTT.

The chain couples TRBV29-1 to TRBJ1-1, with 7 bases matching TRBD1. Trimming removed 7 bases from V and 4 bases from J; junction bases left unmatched: 9. Germline assignment: CDR1 SQVTM and CDR2 ANQGSEA. This CDR3 has 13 amino acids. Written as DNA, the CDR3 is TGCAGCGCGATAGACGCAGGGGGCACTGAAGCTTTCTTT. Translation gives CSAIDAGGTEAFF.

The CDR3 DNA is TGTGCCAGCCGTTCTTCCCTATTCGCTGAAGCTTTCTTT. Protein sequence: CASRSSLFAEAFF. This sequence joins TRBV5-6 and TRBJ1-1; D gene uncertain. Trimming stripped 7 bases from V and 6 bases from J, with 16 bases between. This CDR3 contains 13 residues. Germline CDR1 and CDR2: SGHDT and YYEEEE.

CDR3 amino acids: CSGRAASQETQYF. DNA for the CDR3: TGCAGCGGGAGGGCAGCGAGCCAAGAGACCCAGTACTTC. The chain carries TRBV29-1 and TRBJ2-5, with a weak D call TRBD2 (6 bases). CDR3 length equals 13 residues. The germline V gene has CDR1 SQVTM and CDR2 ANQGSEA. Trimming stripped 7 bases from V and 1 base from J, with 13 bases between.

The rearrangement links TRBV7-9 to TRBJ2-7, with 7 bases matching TRBD1. V dropped 5 bases and J dropped 3; count of bases not matched to a gene: 10. This CDR3 spans 15 amino acids. Germline-derived CDR1 and CDR2 are SEHNR and FQNEAQ (reference sequence). CDR3 region: CASSHFIGTDYEQYF. Written as DNA, the CDR3 is TGTGCCAGCAGCCATTTTATCGGGACAGACTACGAGCAGTACTTC.

CDR3: CASSQSRGPTYEQYF. For the CDR3, the DNA is TGCGCCAGCAGCCAATCGCGGGGACCCACCTACGAGCAGTACTTC. The chain recombines TRBV4-3 with TRBJ2-7, with a weak D call TRBD2 (6 bases). The V end lost 2 bases, the J end lost 2 bases, and 13 bases lay between the germline ends. The CDR3 covers 15 residues. Germline V lookup: CDR1 LGHNA, CDR2 YSLEER.

This clone was detected only once. The chain is built from TRBV27 and TRBJ2-1; no clear D gene. The CDR3 sequence is 14 residues long. Germline V gene lookup returns CDR1 MNHEY and CDR2 SMNVEV (reference sequence). Trimming stripped 5 bases from V and 7 bases from J, with 15 bases between. The CDR3 sequence: CASSPNNPGNEQFF. The CDR3 DNA follows: TGTGCCAGCAGTCCAAACAACCCCGGGAATGAGCAGTTCTTC.

This clone was observed a single time. The chain is built from TRBV29-1 and TRBJ2-1, with 7 bases lining up with TRBD2. V trimming: 3 bases; J trimming: 4 bases; junction bases outside the gene matches: 12. CDR1 is SQVTM, CDR2 ANQGSEA, per germline. The CDR3 is 16 amino acids. CDR3: CSVDEAGALSYNEQFF. The CDR3 coding sequence is TGCAGCGTTGATGAGGCGGGAGCCCTAAGTTACAATGAGCAGTTCTTC.

This clone has just one count. The chain is built from TRBV27 and TRBJ2-6, with TRBD1 matching 10 bases. V gave up 7 bases and J gave up 4 bases; unmatched junction bases: 13. The CDR3 contains 18 residues. Germline CDR1 is MNHEY and CDR2 is SMNVEV (reference sequence). CDR3 bases: TGTGCCAGCATGGGACGCGACAGGGGGCTGGAAGGGGCCAACGTCCTGACTTTC. Amino acid sequence: CASMGRDRGLEGANVLTF.

V is TRBV19 and J is TRBJ2-3; TRBD2 agrees at 8 bases. CDR3 size: 15 residues. The germline gives CDR1 LNHDA, CDR2 SQIVND (reference sequence). J lost 3 bases, V lost 1 base, and 3 bases had no gene match. CDR3 sequence (DNA): TGTGCCAGTAGTATAGCGGGAGGGGGTACAGATACGCAGTATTTT. It codes for CASSIAGGGTDTQYF.

This sequence joins TRBV29-1 and TRBJ2-7, with 13 nucleotides matching TRBD2. CDR3 size: 14 residues. The junction had 6 bases not matched to a gene; V was cut back by 6 bases and J by 4 bases. Germline V gene data show CDR1 as SQVTM and CDR2 as ANQGSEA. This chain's CDR3 is CSVKLAGGPYEQYF. CDR3 sequence (DNA): TGCAGCGTCAAACTAGCGGGAGGGCCTTACGAGCAGTACTTC.

The rearrangement uses TRBV29-1 and TRBJ1-1; a possible D gene is TRBD1 (5 bases). The CDR3 spans 14 residues. V was pared by 5 bases and J by 5 bases, with 18 bases between. Looked up from germline, CDR1 is SQVTM and CDR2 is ANQGSEA. CDR3 residues: CSVRSGTGVTEAFF. CDR3 coding DNA: TGCAGCGTTCGTAGTGGGACGGGGGTGACTGAAGCTTTCTTT. Full variable domain (missing parts from reference TRBV29-1 and TRBJ1-1): SAVISQKPSRDICQRGTSLTIQCQVDSQVTMMFWYRQQPGQSLTLIATANQGSEATYESGFVIDKFPISRPNLTFSTLTVSNMSPEDSSIYLCSVRSGTGVTEAFFGQGTRLTVV.

Concerning this clone: No DNA is shown, since the ends of the CDR3 on it are uncertain; the CDR3 is the one TCRdb lists. The chain carries TRBV27 and TRBJ1-5; the DNA was not compared with TRBD1, the D call given in the table. The CDR3 has 15 amino acids, counting both end residues. Germline lookup yields CDR1 MNHEY and CDR2 SMNVEV (reference sequence). The CDR3 loop reads CASSSSTGGGQPQHF.

The V call is TRBV20-1, the J call TRBJ2-7; D gene unclear. The germline gives CDR1 DFQATT, CDR2 SNEGSKA (reference sequence). The CDR3 runs to 11 residues. V lost 0 bases, J lost 4 bases, and 4 bases lay in between. In DNA, the CDR3 is TGCAGTGCTAGAGATCATTACGAGCAGTACTTC. This translates into CSARDHYEQYF.

This chain joins TRBV7-7 and TRBJ2-5; TRBD2 matches at 7 bases. V lost 3 bases, J lost 0 bases, and 4 bases stayed unmatched. The CDR3 length is 15 residues. The V gene's germline CDR1 is SSHAT and CDR2 FNYEAQ (reference sequence). Here the CDR3 DNA reads TGTGCCAGCAGCTTGACTAGCAGATACCAAGAGACCCAGTACTTC. Translation: CASSLTSRYQETQYF.

The J gene is TRBJ2-7, the V gene TRBV7-9; possibly TRBD1 for D (5 bases). In germline, CDR1 is SEHNR, CDR2 FQNEAQ (reference sequence). The CDR3 runs 15 residues. Trimming removed 2 bases from V and 2 bases from J, with 13 bases in between. In DNA form, the CDR3 reads TGTGCCAGCAGCTTAAGAAAGGGGCACCCCTACGAGCAGTACTTC. Amino acids: CASSLRKGHPYEQYF. The entire variable domain, with the rest obtained from reference TRBV7-9 and TRBJ2-7, is as follows: DTGVSQNPRHKITKRGQNVTFRCDPISEHNRLYWYRQTLGQGPEFLTYFQNEAQLEKSRLLSDRFSAERPKGSFSTLEIQRTEQGDSAMYLCASSLRKGHPYEQYFGPGTRLTVT.

J is TRBJ2-2 and V is TRBV9, with 7 bases that match TRBD2. Per germline, CDR1 SGDLS and CDR2 YYNGEE. This CDR3 contains 16 residues. After removal of 1 base from V and 1 base from J, the junction contained 4 bases not matched to a gene. CDR3: CASSVSLAVNTGELFF. The CDR3 nucleotides are TGTGCCAGCAGCGTAAGTCTAGCGGTGAACACCGGGGAGCTGTTTTTT. Based on the CDR3 plus reference TRBV9 and TRBJ2-2, the full variable domain is DSGVTQTPKHLITATGQRVTLRCSPRSGDLSVYWYQQSLDQGLQFLIQYYNGEERAKGNILERFSAQQFPDLHSELNLSSLELGDSALYFCASSVSLAVNTGELFFGEGSRLTVL.

The chain combines TRBV9 with TRBJ2-1; D is possibly TRBD1 or TRBD2 (5 bases each). V was clipped by 4 bases and J by 5 bases, with 16 bases between them. Germline CDR1 SGDLS, CDR2 YYNGEE. CDR3 length: 15 residues. The CDR3 DNA sequence: TGTGCCAGCAGCCCGGGGACCCTTCCAGACAATGAGCAGTTCTTC. Translated: CASSPGTLPDNEQFF.

The chain combines TRBV6-1 with TRBJ2-3, with TRBD1 identical over 10 bases. Trimming took 2 bases from V and 0 from J; bases not matched to a gene: 8. Germline lookup yields CDR1 MNHNS and CDR2 SASEGT. This CDR3 has 18 residues. In nucleotides, the CDR3 is TGTGCCAGCAGTGAATTCTGGGACAGGGGTTTGAGCACAGATACGCAGTATTTT. This encodes CASSEFWDRGLSTDTQYF.

V and J are TRBV14 and TRBJ2-1; D uncertain. This CDR3 has 17 residues. V lost 2 bases and J lost 0, with 14 bases in between. The germline V gene has CDR1 SGHDN and CDR2 FVKESK. This CDR3 is CASSQYKSFSSYNEQFF. For the CDR3, the DNA is TGTGCCAGCAGCCAATATAAGTCATTTAGCTCCTACAATGAGCAGTTCTTC.

The chain couples TRBV15 to TRBJ2-6; D not certain. Trimming took 8 bases from V and 0 from J, leaving 14 bases between them. The CDR3 runs to 16 residues. Per the germline V gene, CDR1 is LNHNV and CDR2 is YYDKDF (reference sequence). CDR3 DNA sequence: TGTGCCACCGCGGCGGCAGCCATCTCTGGGGCCAACGTCCTGACTTTC. Amino acids: CATAAAAISGANVLTF. Full variable domain (missing parts from reference TRBV15 and TRBJ2-6): DAMVIQNPRYQVTQFGKPVTLSCSQTLNHNVMYWYQQKSSQAPKLLFHYYDKDFNNEADTPDNFQSRRPNTSFCFLDIRSPGLGDTAMYLCATAAAAISGANVLTFGAGSRLTVL.

CDR3: CAISESRGAGNTIYF. CDR3 sequence (DNA): TGTGCCATCAGTGAGTCGAGGGGCGCTGGAAACACCATATATTTT. The J gene is TRBJ1-3, the V gene TRBV10-3; D possibly corresponds to TRBD1 (5 bases). V was clipped by 0 bases and J by 2 bases, with 8 bases between them. The CDR3 length is 15 residues. Germline assignment: CDR1 ENHRY and CDR2 SYGVKD.

The chain carries TRBV7-9 and TRBJ1-5; D gene uncertain. Germline CDR1 reads SEHNR; CDR2 reads FQNEAQ (reference sequence). The CDR3 contains 14 residues. V was shortened by 0 bases and J by 7 bases, with 10 bases between the two germline ends. DNA of the CDR3: TGTGCCAGCAGCTTAGCAGGGTCGGCCCAGCCCCAGCATTTT. It codes for CASSLAGSAQPQHF.